This is a list of T cell receptor beta chains from one sample in a study of T cell repertoires in cytomegalovirus infection. TCRdb reprocessed the reads with MiXCR, giving one entry per CDR3 protein. The data show approximately 100,000 distinct CDR3 sequences, around a quarter seen once. The specimen was CD8+ T cells from PBMCs. The source of these receptors is a human donor in good health (CMV status not recorded). Some clones in this sample may be carry-over from other donors' samples. CDR3s include the opening cysteine and the closing phenylalanine or tryptophan. The D gene is left open where the match is weak. Size tells how often a clone was seen (once, few, many) or the class of an expanded clone, and some rows leave it out.

>NA|few|TRBV7-9|TRBJ2-7
TGTGCCAGCAGCTTAACAAGGCAAAACGAGCAGTACTTC
CASSLTRQNEQYF
>NA|few|TRBV11-3|TRBJ2-7
TGTGCCAGCAGGAAGGTTTCCTCCTACGAGCAGTACTTC
CASRKVSSYEQYF
>NA|NA|TRBV11-1|TRBJ2-1
TGTGCCAGCAGCTTAGCGGAACGGGAGCGACATATCAATGAGCAGTTCTTC
CASSLAERERHINEQFF
>NA|many|TRBV6-2/TRBV6-3|TRBJ2-1
TGTGCCAGCAGTTACGCTACGTACAATGAGCAGTTCTTC
CASSYATYNEQFF
>TRBD2|few|TRBV6-2/TRBV6-3|TRBJ2-3
TGTGCCAGCAGTTCGCATCATCTAACTAGCGGGGGATCCACAGATACGCAGTATTTT
CASSSHHLTSGGSTDTQYF
>NA|many|TRBV27|TRBJ2-7
TGTGCCAGCAGTAAATTGAGATCCGGGACTCATAGCTCCTACGAGCAGTACTTC
CASSKLRSGTHSSYEQYF
>NA|NA|TRBV27|TRBJ2-4
TGTGCCAGCAGCCTTACAGCCGTACTAGCCAAAAACATTCAGTACTTC
CASSLTAVLAKNIQYF
>NA|medium-sized|TRBV7-2|TRBJ2-3
TGTGCCAGCAGCTTCGGGTCGAGCGTGAGGGGAGATACGCAGTATTTT
CASSFGSSVRGDTQYF
>NA|NA|TRBV7-2|TRBJ2-1
TGTGCCAGCAGCTTTTACAGGGGAGGGGCGGGTGAGCAGTTCTTC
CASSFYRGGAGEQFF
>NA|many|TRBV7-3|TRBJ2-5
TGTGCCAGCAGCTTACGGTTTGGGGAGACCCAGTACTTC
CASSLRFGETQYF
>NA|few|TRBV7-9|TRBJ2-6
TGTGCCAGCAGCTTAGGCAGTTCCGGGGCCAACGTCCTGACTTTC
CASSLGSSGANVLTF
>NA|few|TRBV28|TRBJ1-5
TGTGCCAGCAGCTACGACAGGACGGCCCAGCCCCAGCATTTT
CASSYDRTAQPQHF
>NA|NA|TRBV4-1|TRBJ1-1
TGCGCCAGCAGCCAAGATTGGACGGGAAACACTGAAGCTTTCTTT
CASSQDWTGNTEAFF
>NA|many|TRBV13|TRBJ2-1
TGTGCCAGCAGCTTCCGTCCCAGCTCCTACAATGAGCAGTTCTTC
CASSFRPSSYNEQFF
>TRBD2|many|TRBV19|TRBJ2-7
TGTGCCAGTAGTATTGGGACTAGCCTCTCCTACGAGCAGTACTTC
CASSIGTSLSYEQYF
>NA|NA|TRBV11-2|TRBJ2-5
TGTGCCAGCAGCTCGGAGACCCAGTACTTC
CASSSETQYF
>NA|many|TRBV28|TRBJ1-4
TGTGCCAGCAGTCCCCACCGGGGGACTAATGAAAAACTGTTTTTT
CASSPHRGTNEKLFF
>TRBD2|NA|TRBV11-2|TRBJ2-7
TGTGCCAGCAGCTCTACGGCGGGGGATGAGCAGTACTTC
CASSSTAGDEQYF
>TRBD1|many|TRBV7-2|TRBJ2-1
TGTGCCAGCAGCCCAGACAGGGGCAGAGGTGAGCAGTTCTTC
CASSPDRGRGEQFF
>TRBD1|few|TRBV28|TRBJ2-2
TGTGCCAGCAGCTCCGACAGGGCCGGCACCGGGGAGCTGTTTTTT
CASSSDRAGTGELFF
>NA|NA|TRBV19|TRBJ2-5
TGTGCCAGTAGTATAGGTCGGGAGACCCAGTACTTC
CASSIGRETQYF
>NA|NA|TRBV18|TRBJ1-5
TGTGCCAGCTCACCAAGTGGCGGGGGGGTCCAGCCCCAGCATTTT
CASSPSGGGVQPQHF
>NA|NA|TRBV5-5|TRBJ2-1
TGTGCCAGCACGCCAGTTGCCGGGACCTACAACAATGAGCAGTTCTTC
CASTPVAGTYNNEQFF
>NA|NA|TRBV28|TRBJ2-5
TGTGCCAGCAGGCGTCATCAGGGTCAGGAGACCCAGTACTTC
CASRRHQGQETQYF
>TRBD1|many|TRBV20-1|TRBJ1-1
TGCAGTGCCCGACCCGACAGGGATGCCACTGAAGCTTTCTTT
CSARPDRDATEAFF
>TRBD1|many|TRBV7-2|TRBJ2-5
TGTGCCAGCAGCTCACCGATCACAGGGGGCCTGGAGACCCAGTACTTC
CASSSPITGGLETQYF
>TRBD1|many|TRBV11-2|TRBJ1-2
TGTGCCAGCAGCTTAACAGGGGACAACCTCTATGGCTACACCTTC
CASSLTGDNLYGYTF
>TRBD1|NA|TRBV7-9|TRBJ2-7
TGTGCCAGCAGCTTATTTCCGGGACAGACTTCGACCTACGAGCAGTACTTC
CASSLFPGQTSTYEQYF
>NA|NA|TRBV3-1|TRBJ1-1
TGTGCCAGCAGCCAAAAGCCCCTAGGGGTCCGGGCTGAAGCTTTCTTT
CASSQKPLGVRAEAFF
>NA|few|TRBV5-4|TRBJ1-5
TGTGCCAGCAGCCGGGGGCAGGGGATCAATCAGCCCCAGCATTTT
CASSRGQGINQPQHF
>NA|many|TRBV7-3|TRBJ2-2
TGTGCCAGCAGCTTAACGCGGCGCGGGGATCCCACCGGGGAGCTGTTTTTT
CASSLTRRGDPTGELFF
>NA|NA|TRBV5-1|TRBJ2-3
TGCGCCAGCAGCACAGGAGGAGATACGCAGTATTTT
CASSTGGDTQYF
>NA|NA|TRBV19|TRBJ2-1
TGTGCCAGTAGTACCGTACAGCCCCACAATGAGCAGTTCTTC
CASSTVQPHNEQFF
>TRBD2|many|TRBV20-1|TRBJ2-7
TGCAGTGCCCTCCCTGTCCTAGCGGGTAATCTCGAGCAGTACTTC
CSALPVLAGNLEQYF
>NA|NA|TRBV12-5|TRBJ2-5
TGTGCTAGCGGTTTGAGCGAGACCCAGTACTTC
CASGLSETQYF
>TRBD2|NA|TRBV20-1|TRBJ2-1
TGCAGTGCTACTCGGGGAGGGGACTACAATAAGCAGTTCTTC
CSATRGGDYNKQFF
>NA|NA|TRBV7-9|TRBJ1-1
TGTGCCAGCAGCCCGGGAGGGGTGAACACTGAAGCTTTCTTT
CASSPGGVNTEAFF
>TRBD2|many|TRBV7-2|TRBJ2-7
TGTGCCAGCAGCTTAGGAGGGGCCGGGACTAGCGGGGGAGAGCAGTACTTC
CASSLGGAGTSGGEQYF
>TRBD2|NA|TRBV6-2/TRBV6-3|TRBJ2-2
TGTGCCGTTCTTGGGTGGCGGGAGCATACCGGGGAGCTGTTTTTT
CAVLGWREHTGELFF
>NA|NA|TRBV7-6|TRBJ1-5
TGTGCCAGCAGCTTACCAGGTTTCAATCAGCCCCAGCATTTT
CASSLPGFNQPQHF
>NA|few|TRBV4-1|TRBJ1-3
TGCGCCAGCAGCCAAGTCGATACAGGTGTCTCTGGAAACACCATATATTTT
CASSQVDTGVSGNTIYF
>TRBD2|NA|TRBV7-9|TRBJ2-1
TGTGCCAGCAACTCTTTAGCGGGGGCCTACAATGAGCAGTTCTTC
CASNSLAGAYNEQFF
>TRBD2|few|TRBV28|TRBJ2-3
TGTGCCACGAAGCGGGGGCAATTATCCACAGATACGCAGTATTTT
CATKRGQLSTDTQYF
>TRBD1|NA|TRBV9|TRBJ1-4
TGTGCCAGCAGCGCCGCAGGGGGAAGCGGGGAAAAACTGTTTTTT
CASSAAGGSGEKLFF
>NA|once|TRBV29-1|TRBJ1-2
TGCAGCGTTGGTAGGTTGTCGGTCCTCTATGGCTACACCTTC
CSVGRLSVLYGYTF
>NA|many|TRBV7-2|TRBJ2-7
TGTGCCAGCAGCTTTGAGGACTATAGCTCCTACGAGCAGTACTTC
CASSFEDYSSYEQYF
>TRBD2|few|TRBV20-1|TRBJ2-1
TGCAGTGCTAGGACTAGCTTCTATCGTAATGAGCAGTTCTTC
CSARTSFYRNEQFF
>NA|few|TRBV6-6|TRBJ1-1
TGTGCCAGCAGTTACCCCCGGGCTTTCTTT
CASSYPRAFF
>NA|NA|TRBV20-1|TRBJ2-7
TGCAGTGCTAGGGGGAACAGGGAGGACTCCTACGAGCAGTACTTC
CSARGNREDSYEQYF
>NA|NA|TRBV6-1|TRBJ1-2
TGTGCCAGCGAGCAACAGGTCTATGGCTACACCTTC
CASEQQVYGYTF
>TRBD2|few|TRBV20-1|TRBJ2-7
TGCAGTGCTAGAGATCAGGCGGGAGTACCCTACGAGCAGTACTTC
CSARDQAGVPYEQYF
>TRBD1|once|TRBV19|TRBJ1-1
TGTGCCAGTAGTCGACAGGGGCGCCTCTTTCCCACTGAAGCTTTCTTT
CASSRQGRLFPTEAFF
>TRBD1|few|TRBV28|TRBJ1-5
TGTGCCAGCAGTTTATCGGGACAGGGGGATCAGCCCCAGCATTTT
CASSLSGQGDQPQHF
>NA|NA|TRBV6-5|TRBJ2-3
TGTGCCAGCAGTTACCTGGGGGCCACAGATACGCAGTATTTT
CASSYLGATDTQYF
>NA|few|TRBV4-3|TRBJ1-6
TGCGCCAGCAGCCAACCCTCATCGGAGGGAAATTCACCCCTCCACTTT
CASSQPSSEGNSPLHF
>TRBD2|many|TRBV7-2|TRBJ2-3
TGTGCCAGCAGCTTAGGTGCTAGCGGGAGGCGACGCACAGATACGCAGTATTTT
CASSLGASGRRRTDTQYF
>TRBD1|NA|TRBV9|TRBJ1-1
TGTGCCAGCAGCGTCGGACAGGATGAAGCTTTCTTT
CASSVGQDEAFF